Presented here are 4 T cell receptor beta chains from one specimen sequenced in a study of radiation and T cells in renal cell carcinoma. Regarding time point: blood 4 weeks post-SBRT, at nephrectomy. Stated treatment: 15 Gy SBRT to primary tumor, nephrectomy 4 weeks later. The table came from immunoSEQ multiplex PCR; TCRdb's copy has only in-frame clones and leaves some out. Of under 100,000 clones in the sample, 70% to 85% are singletons; the top ten hold 7.2%. The sample consisted of blood, taken from a patient whose treatment included radiotherapy and nephrectomy. The receptors were sampled from a man in his sixties with renal cell carcinoma.

This chain uses TRBV25-1 with TRBJ1-3; 9 bases are a match to TRBD1. With V trimmed by 4 bases and J by 3 bases, 10 bases remained unmatched. Germline lookup yields CDR1 MGHDK and CDR2 SYGVNS. This CDR3 is 17 amino acids long. The CDR3: CASSAITGGFDGNTIYF. The CDR3 nucleotides are TGTGCCAGCAGTGCGATTACAGGGGGCTTCGATGGAAACACCATATATTTT.

The chain recombines TRBV23-1 with TRBJ2-7; D might be TRBD1 or TRBD2, each matching 5 bases. TRBV23-1 is classed as an ORF, of uncertain function. V was pared by 7 bases and J by 1 base, with 17 bases between. The CDR3 runs to 15 residues. This CDR3 is CASTPPGTISYEQYF. The CDR3 DNA follows: TGCGCCAGCACACCCCCCGGGACGATTTCCTACGAGCAGTACTTC.

The chain links TRBV6-1 to TRBJ1-4; the match to TRBD1 covers 7 bases. The CDR3 covers 14 residues. From germline, CDR1 is MNHNS and CDR2 SASEGT. The V segment lost 7 bases and the J segment 8 bases; nucleotides outside the gene matches: 10. The CDR3, as DNA: TGTGCCAGCACCAAAGGGGGCTTAGGGGAAAAACTGTTTTTT. Protein product: CASTKGGLGEKLFF.

The V call is TRBV6-4, the J call TRBJ2-7; D may be TRBD2 (6 bases). Trimming took off 0 bases at V and 6 bases at J, with 9 bases between the two ends. The CDR3 is made up of 13 amino acids. Germline lookup yields CDR1 MRHNA and CDR2 SNTAGT. CDR3 residues: CASSDSPGGEQYF. CDR3 coding DNA: TGTGCCAGCAGTGACTCTCCCGGGGGCGAGCAGTACTTC.